These 22 T cell receptor beta chains share one sample of origin, sequenced in a study of OX40 agonist ivuxolimab in advanced cancers. Profiling relied on immunoSEQ multiplex PCR, and the TCRdb table lists in-frame clones only, not all of them. The table lists tens of thousands of clones, approximately 94% of them singletons, with approximately 15% in the top ten. This material consisted of CD4+ or CD8+ T cells sorted from blood, taken in a trial of the OX40 agonist ivuxolimab. All receptors come from an adult with an advanced solid tumor such as melanoma, head and neck, liver or kidney cancer.

The rearrangement joins TRBV4-1 to TRBJ1-5; no reliable D call. CDR1 is MGHRA and CDR2 is YSYEKL in the germline V gene. The CDR3 is made up of 13 amino acids. With 0 bases removed from V and 7 bases from J, the gap between germline ends came to 7 bases. In DNA form, the CDR3 reads TGCGCCAGCAGCCAAGAGTCCGGCCAGCCCCAGCATTTT. Protein: CASSQESGQPQHF.

CDR3 in DNA: TGCGCCAGCAGCCCCTCAGGGGCTAGCTACGAGCAGTACTTC. This gives the protein CASSPSGASYEQYF. The gene calls are TRBV4-3 and TRBJ2-7, with D tentatively TRBD1 (6 bases). Trimming took off 4 bases at V and 3 bases at J, with 13 bases between the two ends. Looked up from germline, CDR1 is LGHNA and CDR2 is YSLEER. The CDR3 has 14 amino acids.

In its sample, this clone was seen once. The chain has TRBV4-3 and TRBJ1-1, with a tentative D call TRBD1 (5 bases). The CDR3 contains 14 residues. V shed 4 bases and J shed 3 bases, with 12 bases lying between them. Looked up from germline, CDR1 is LGHNA and CDR2 is YSLEER. CDR3 in amino acids: CASSPGGSHTEAFF. CDR3 coding DNA: TGCGCCAGCAGCCCTGGGGGATCCCACACTGAAGCTTTCTTT.

The V and J genes are TRBV5-4 and TRBJ1-1; TRBD1 matches 7 bases. Germline CDR1 reads SGHNT; CDR2 reads YYREEE (reference sequence). Trimming removed 2 bases from V and 4 bases from J; junction bases left unmatched: 5. The CDR3 consists of 14 residues. CDR3 amino acids: CASSFGTASTEAFF. CDR3 coding DNA: TGTGCCAGCAGCTTCGGGACAGCGTCCACTGAAGCTTTCTTT.

The chain uses TRBV11-3 and TRBJ2-7, with 10 bases identical to TRBD1. After removal of 4 bases from V and 4 bases from J, the junction contained 4 bases not matched to a gene. Germline-derived CDR1 and CDR2 are SGHNT and YENEEA. This CDR3 spans 14 amino acids. Here the CDR3 reads CASSSRDRGYEQYF. Here the CDR3 DNA reads TGTGCCAGCAGCTCACGGGACAGGGGTTACGAGCAGTACTTC.

The rearrangement links TRBV5-6 to TRBJ2-7; maybe TRBD1 (6 bases). Germline CDR1 reads SGHDT; CDR2 reads YYEEEE. Between the trimmed V and J ends, which lost 0 bases and 0 bases, there was a span of 10 bases. The CDR3 consists of 15 residues. CDR3: CASSLGGGASYEQYF. The CDR3 nucleotides are TGTGCCAGCAGCTTGGGAGGGGGTGCCTCCTACGAGCAGTACTTC.

The rearrangement links TRBV11-2 to TRBJ1-4, with 8 bases fitting TRBD1. V lost 5 bases, J lost 2 bases, and 4 bases stayed unmatched. CDR3 length equals 15 residues. From germline, CDR1 is SGHAT and CDR2 FQNNGV. The CDR3 bases are TGTGCCAGCAGCCTCAGGGGGCGGACTAATGAAAAACTGTTTTTT. Protein sequence: CASSLRGRTNEKLFF.

The rearrangement links TRBV6-1 to TRBJ2-7; D uncertain. This CDR3 comprises 13 residues. Trimming removed 3 bases at V and 1 base at J, with 7 bases between. In germline, CDR1 is MNHNS, CDR2 SASEGT. The CDR3 is CASSDFGSYEQYF. The CDR3 region has the DNA TGTGCCAGCAGTGATTTCGGTTCCTACGAGCAGTACTTC.

The chain carries TRBV11-2 and TRBJ1-2; D remains unclear. The CDR3 has 13 residues. Germline V gene lookup returns CDR1 SGHAT and CDR2 FQNNGV. V was trimmed by 1 base and J by 2 bases, leaving 5 bases between them. The CDR3 DNA reads as TGTGCCAGCAGCTTAGGTCCCAACTATGGCTACACCTTC. This gives the protein CASSLGPNYGYTF.

This clone was seen only once. This chain links TRBV7-6 with TRBJ2-3; 11 bases fit TRBD2. Losses at the gene ends were 5 bases for V and 3 bases for J; bases not matched to a gene: 4. The CDR3 sequence is 15 residues long. Germline V lookup: CDR1 SGHVS, CDR2 FNYEAQ. As DNA, the CDR3 is TGTGCCAGCAGCACTAGCGGGAGACGGACAGATACGCAGTATTTT. Protein: CASSTSGRRTDTQYF.

V usage is TRBV29-1 and J usage is TRBJ2-1; TRBD1 aligns across 10 bases. Germline CDR1 and CDR2: SQVTM and ANQGSEA. The V gene end was trimmed by 6 bases and the J gene end by 14 bases; junction bases not matched to a gene: 13. This CDR3 is 13 amino acids long. CDR3 DNA: TGCAGCGTCCTGTATGGGGACAGGGGCTGGGAGTTCTTC. This codes for CSVLYGDRGWEFF.

CDR3 DNA sequence: TGTGCCAGCAGCTTAGCGGTTAGGCAGTATGCCACAACTAATGAAAAACTGTTTTTT. Amino acid sequence: CASSLAVRQYATTNEKLFF. The V call is TRBV7-8, the J call TRBJ1-4; D is unresolved. This CDR3 comprises 19 residues. The V gene's germline CDR1 is SGHVS and CDR2 FQNEAQ. V lost 0 bases to trimming and J lost 0 bases, with 17 bases between them.

The V and J genes are TRBV27 and TRBJ1-5, with 10 bases matching TRBD1. The V gene's germline CDR1 is MNHEY and CDR2 SMNVEV (reference sequence). J gave up 4 bases and V 9 bases, and 12 bases lay outside the gene matches. The length of the CDR3 is 16 residues. The CDR3 protein is CASSLSGQGTNQPQHF. The CDR3 DNA is TGTGCCAGTAGCTTGTCGGGACAGGGGACAAATCAGCCCCAGCATTTT.

CDR3 DNA: TGTGCCAGCAGCTTTATTTCCGGGGGGGCCAAAGAGACCCAGTACTTC. Its protein product is CASSFISGGAKETQYF. The V and J genes are TRBV11-3 and TRBJ2-5, with 8 bases fitting TRBD2. Germline trimming cut 3 bases from V and 3 bases from J; bases unmatched to any gene: 9. Per germline, CDR1 SGHNT and CDR2 YENEEA. CDR3 length: 16 residues.

J is TRBJ2-7 and V is TRBV28; D gene uncertain. This CDR3 spans 15 amino acids. Per the germline V gene, CDR1 is MDHEN and CDR2 is SYDVKM. V lost 6 bases and J lost 3, with 18 bases in between. This CDR3 reads CASSSPGQAHYEQYF. The CDR3 bases are TGTGCCAGCAGCTCCCCCGGGCAGGCCCACTACGAGCAGTACTTC.

The chain joins TRBV5-1 to TRBJ2-4; D gene uncertain. CDR3 length equals 14 residues. Per germline, CDR1 SGHRS and CDR2 YFSETQ. The V end was cut by 1 base, the J end by 3 bases, with 8 bases between. CDR3 DNA: TGCGCCAGCAGCTTGTGGCAAGACAAAAACATTCAGTACTTC. It translates to CASSLWQDKNIQYF.

The chain couples TRBV4-1 to TRBJ2-3, with 7 bases matching TRBD1. The CDR3 loop spans 16 amino acids. Germline values: CDR1 MGHRA, CDR2 YSYEKL. Trimming took 1 base from V and 2 from J; bases not matched to a gene: 6. CDR3 region: CASSQGRDSFTDTQYF. The CDR3 DNA follows: TGCGCCAGCAGCCAAGGCCGGGACAGTTTCACAGATACGCAGTATTTT.

This clone came up once. In DNA form, the CDR3 reads TGTGCCAGTAGTATATTTTTCCCGGACGTTAACTATGGCTACACCTTC. Protein sequence: CASSIFFPDVNYGYTF. This rearrangement joins TRBV19 to TRBJ1-2, with no clear D. The CDR3 totals 16 residues. Trimming cost V 2 bases and J 1 base, with 14 bases left between them. The germline gives CDR1 LNHDA, CDR2 SQIVND (reference sequence).

The chain carries TRBV6-6 and TRBJ2-7; tentative D call: TRBD2 (6 bases). CDR3 size: 15 residues. The V gene lost 6 bases and the J gene lost 3 bases, with 18 bases spanning the gap. Germline assignment: CDR1 MNHNY and CDR2 SVGAGI (reference sequence). CDR3 sequence: CASSYLGGPFYEQYF. CDR3 DNA sequence: TGTGCCAGCAGCTACCTGGGAGGCCCCTTCTACGAGCAGTACTTC.

The rearrangement uses TRBV6-5 and TRBJ1-2; tentatively, D is TRBD1 (6 bases). The CDR3 has 15 residues. V was cut by 6 bases and J by 0 bases, with 14 bases left in between. Germline lookup yields CDR1 MNHEY and CDR2 SVGAGI. In nucleotides, the CDR3 is TGTGCCAGCAGGCCCCGGGGGCAGACTAACTATGGCTACACCTTC. Amino acids: CASRPRGQTNYGYTF.

The chain has TRBV11-2 and TRBJ1-2; D remains unclear. With 1 base removed from V and 8 bases from J, the gap between germline ends came to 8 bases. The CDR3 runs 12 residues. Germline-derived CDR1 and CDR2 are SGHAT and FQNNGV. In nucleotides, the CDR3 is TGTGCCAGCAGCTTAGGTAGCCTCGGCTACACCTTC. It yields the protein CASSLGSLGYTF. Full variable domain (rest looked up from reference TRBV11-2 and TRBJ1-2): EAGVAQSPRYKIIEKRQSVAFWCNPISGHATLYWYQQILGQGPKLLIQFQNNGVVDDSQLPKDRFSAERLKGVDSTLKIQPAKLEDSAVYLCASSLGSLGYTFGSGTRLTVV.

The J gene is TRBJ2-2, the V gene TRBV2; TRBD2 matches at 10 bases. CDR3 length equals 17 residues. Trimming took 3 bases from V and 0 from J; bases not matched to a gene: 4. Germline CDR1 reads SNHLY; CDR2 reads FYNNEI. CDR3 coding DNA: TGTGCCAGCAGTGAGCAGACTAGCGGGCCGAACACCGGGGAGCTGTTTTTT. It is translated as CASSEQTSGPNTGELFF.